The 12 T cell receptor beta chains reported below all come from one sample, sequenced in a study of T cells in Graves' hyperthyroidism and ophthalmopathy. Using RNA transcripts as the source, TCR beta CDR3 regions were amplified. With the HTBI primer set, the TCR CDR3 went through a first round of RT-PCR. TCRdb re-derived calls from the multiplex PCR reads in MiXCR, one entry per CDR3 protein. The sample has more than 500,000 distinct CDR3 sequences, about 17% seen once. Sequencing was done on a sample of blood. The receptors shown here come from a woman aged 25 to 45 with Graves' hyperthyroidism.

In this sample, this clonotype turned up many times. This chain connects TRBV28 to TRBJ2-2; D gene ambiguous. Trimming pared 3 bases from V and 5 bases from J, leaving 10 bases between. The CDR3 sequence is 14 residues long. Germline V gene sequence: CDR1 MDHEN, CDR2 SYDVKM. The CDR3 region is CASSFLSETGELFF. The CDR3 DNA follows: TGTGCCAGCAGTTTTTTGAGTGAGACCGGGGAGCTGTTTTTT.

There are a few counts of this clonotype. The rearrangement links TRBV27 to TRBJ2-7, with D perhaps matching TRBD2 (5 bases). V was clipped by 7 bases and J by 5 bases, with 15 bases between them. This CDR3 has 13 residues. Germline-derived CDR1 and CDR2 are MNHEY and SMNVEV (reference sequence). The CDR3 nucleotides are TGTGCCAGCATCGGGGATAGCTTCCACGAGCAGTACTTC. Its translation is CASIGDSFHEQYF.

This clonotype was counted only a few times. The chain uses TRBV5-1 and TRBJ1-3; D gene unclear. CDR1 and CDR2 (germline): SGHRS, YFSETQ. The CDR3 length is 13 residues. The V end was cut by 5 bases, the J end by 0 bases, with 6 bases between. The CDR3 region is CASRRPSGNTIYF. DNA of the CDR3: TGCGCCAGCAGAAGGCCCTCTGGAAACACCATATATTTT.

This clonotype appeared many times. The chain is built from TRBV6-1 and TRBJ2-5; 12 bases agree with TRBD1. Germline values: CDR1 MNHNS, CDR2 SASEGT. Trimming took 6 bases from V and 3 from J; bases not matched to a gene: 20. The CDR3 is 20 amino acids. Here the CDR3 reads CASSSPGQGALGGPKETQYF. The CDR3 nucleotides read TGTGCCAGCAGCTCACCGGGACAGGGGGCTTTGGGGGGTCCCAAAGAGACCCAGTACTTC.

This clonotype was detected only a few times. The chain joins TRBV5-1 to TRBJ2-3; D might be TRBD1 (5 bases). The ends were cut back, 7 bases at V and 0 bases at J, with 18 bases in the middle. This CDR3 comprises 16 residues. Germline V gene sequence: CDR1 SGHRS, CDR2 YFSETQ. In DNA, the CDR3 is TGCGCCAGCGGCGTAGGGGCGATTTCTAGCACAGATACGCAGTATTTT. Translating it yields CASGVGAISSTDTQYF. The whole variable domain, remainder taken from reference TRBV5-1 and TRBJ2-3, is KAGVTQTPRYLIKTRGQQVTLSCSPISGHRSVSWYQQTPGQGLQFLFEYFSETQRNKGNFPGRFSGRQFSNSRSEMNVSTLELGDSALYLCASGVGAISSTDTQYFGPGTRLTVL.

This clonotype was seen just once. The rearrangement joins TRBV28 to TRBJ1-4; 9 bases agree with TRBD1. Germline V gene sequence: CDR1 MDHEN, CDR2 SYDVKM. Trimming cost V 3 bases and J 0 bases; bases outside gene matches: 8. The CDR3 covers 18 residues. This CDR3 reads CASSLAGQGPSTNEKLFF. In DNA, the CDR3 is TGTGCCAGCAGTTTGGCGGGACAGGGCCCCTCAACTAATGAAAAACTGTTTTTT.

In this sample, this clonotype turned up many times. This rearrangement joins TRBV16 to TRBJ1-1; 7 bases agree with TRBD1. Losses at the gene ends were 1 base for V and 0 bases for J; bases not matched to a gene: 11. The CDR3 runs 18 residues. From germline, CDR1 is KGHSY and CDR2 FQNENV. The CDR3 region has the DNA TGTGCCAGCAGCCAATTTGGGTACAGGGGAGGCGTGAACACTGAAGCTTTCTTT. Residues: CASSQFGYRGGVNTEAFF.

The chain links TRBV9 to TRBJ2-7, with D perhaps assigned TRBD1 or TRBD2 (5 bases each). Germline CDR1 reads SGDLS; CDR2 reads YYNGEE. Trimming left V 4 bases short and J 4 bases short, with 15 bases between. The CDR3 length is 14 residues. The DNA of the CDR3 is TGTGCCAGCAGCATCCGGGACCCGAGGTACGAGCAGTACTTC. Protein: CASSIRDPRYEQYF.

The chain employs TRBV19 and TRBJ1-2; D is uncertain. Germline V gene sequence: CDR1 LNHDA, CDR2 SQIVND (reference sequence). V gave up 4 bases and J gave up 2 bases, with 11 bases separating them. There are 14 residues in the CDR3. The CDR3 sequence is CASSKETDNYGYTF. The CDR3 region has the DNA TGTGCCAGTAGTAAAGAGACGGACAACTATGGCTACACCTTC. Full variable domain (remainder filled in from reference TRBV19 and TRBJ1-2): DGGITQSPKYLFRKEGQNVTLSCEQNLNHDAMYWYRQDPGQGLRLIYYSQIVNDFQKGDIAEGYSVSREKKESFPLTVTSAQKNPTAFYLCASSKETDNYGYTFGSGTRLTVV.

Worth noting for this clonotype: A read error may be the cause here, since a much bigger clone is one base away. The CDR3: CASSEGGVTYNERFF. The CDR3, as DNA: TGTGCCAGCAGTGAAGGGGGAGTTACCTACAATGAGCGGTTCTTC. J is TRBJ2-1 and V is TRBV2; a possible D gene is TRBD2 (5 bases). The CDR3 loop spans 15 amino acids. Germline CDR1 reads SNHLY; CDR2 reads FYNNEI.

CDR3 loop: CATSGGAGRSYNEQFF. For the CDR3, the DNA is TGTGCCACCAGTGGCGGGGCGGGACGATCCTACAATGAGCAGTTCTTC. The rearrangement uses TRBV24-1 and TRBJ2-1; D is perhaps TRBD2 (6 bases). Germline CDR1 KGHDR, CDR2 SFDVKD. V was trimmed by 5 bases and J by 1 base, leaving 14 bases between them. The CDR3 loop spans 16 amino acids.

This clonotype was counted a few times. The chain uses TRBV4-2 and TRBJ1-1; D remains ambiguous. Per the germline V gene, CDR1 is LGHNA and CDR2 is YNFKEQ. This CDR3 contains 14 residues. V dropped 2 bases and J dropped 6 bases, with 13 bases sitting between them. The CDR3 loop reads CASSQPWAKAEAFF. The CDR3 DNA is TGTGCCAGCAGCCAACCCTGGGCTAAGGCTGAAGCTTTCTTT.